What follows is one T cell receptor (beta chain) and its context. Libraries were prepared by immunoSEQ multiplex PCR; TCRdb keeps only in-frame clonotypes and omits some of them. The sample has tens of thousands of clones, about nine tenths seen once. These data belong to a study of T cell changes during pregnancy in multiple sclerosis. Trimming took 5 bases from V and 4 from J, leaving 14 bases between them. The length of the CDR3 is 14 residues. CDR1 is LGHNA, CDR2 YSLEER, per germline. The TCR originated in a female donor with multiple sclerosis, enrolled in a pregnancy study. This sequence joins TRBV4-3 and TRBJ1-1, with a weak D call TRBD1 (5 bases). The material was CD4+ T cells from peripheral blood mononuclear cells, obtained before pregnancy. This chain's CDR3 is CASSDSGGATEAFF. In DNA form, the CDR3 reads TGCGCCAGCAGCGACTCTGGAGGGGCCACTGAAGCTTTCTTT.